The sequence of this TCR beta chain was determined in a study of technical replicates of blood from a few donors. TCRdb's copy holds only in-frame clones and misses some; the assay was immunoSEQ multiplex PCR. The top ten clones hold 4.5% to 6% of a sample with 76,000 or so clones, just over 85% of them seen once. Germline-derived CDR1 and CDR2 are SGHTA and FQGNSA. The CDR3 totals 13 residues. Trimming took 5 bases from V and 2 from J, leaving 7 bases between them. Sequenced material: PBMCs. The TCR originated in a human donor in good health. Some clones in this sample may be carry-over from other donors' samples. The chain carries TRBV7-2 and TRBJ1-5, with D unresolved. CDR3 DNA: TGTGCCAGCAGCCCCCGGGGCAATCAGCCCCAGCATTTT. It codes for CASSPRGNQPQHF.